The 4 T cell receptor beta chains below all came from one sample that was sequenced in a study of CD8+CD57+ T cells in acquired aplastic anemia. Profiles of TCR beta VDJ and CDR3 were generated from a genomic DNA template. Using its own MiXCR run on the reads, TCRdb lists one record per CDR3 protein. Here the sample spans about 110,000 distinct CDR3 sequences, 51% being singletons. Sequenced input: sorted CD4+, CD8+, or CD8+CD57+ T cells (not recorded which) from PBMCs. These receptors came from a human donor in good health, serving as a control.

The chain combines TRBV19 with TRBJ1-2; 7 nucleotides line up with TRBD1. Germline loops: CDR1 LNHDA, CDR2 SQIVND (reference sequence). V lost 5 bases, J lost 4 bases, and 7 bases stayed unmatched. The CDR3 has 14 amino acids. The CDR3 region is CASSSGQALYGYTF. The CDR3 coding sequence is TGTGCCAGTAGTTCTGGACAGGCTCTCTATGGCTACACCTTC.

With respect to this clonotype: Compared with germline, one end of the junction differs, possibly owing to a read error. CDR3 nucleotides: TGTGCCAGCAGTGAAGTCTGGGGCGAGCAGTACTTC. Translated: CASSEVWGEQYF. This chain uses TRBV10-3 with TRBJ2-7; D gene ambiguous. The CDR3 totals 12 residues. Germline V gives CDR1 ENHRY, CDR2 SYGVKD.

This clonotype occurred many times. V usage is TRBV9 and J usage is TRBJ2-7; D possibly matches TRBD1 or TRBD2 (5 bases each). This CDR3 contains 13 residues. The germline V gene has CDR1 SGDLS and CDR2 YYNGEE. V lost 0 bases and J lost 1, with 5 bases in between. CDR3 DNA sequence: TGTGCCAGCAGCGTAGGGGGGTCCTACGAGCAGTACTTC. Its translation: CASSVGGSYEQYF.

This clonotype was found a few times. This may be a read error: a much more frequent sequence differs by one nucleotide. This sequence joins TRBV7-3 and TRBJ2-5, with D tentatively TRBD2 (6 bases). V lost 1 base and J 4 bases, leaving 13 bases between the germline ends. This CDR3 region has 15 residues. The V gene's germline CDR1 is SGHTA and CDR2 FQGTGA. CDR3 coding DNA: TGTGCCAGCAGCTTAATAGCTAGCGACCGAGAGACCCAGTACTTC. Translating it yields CASSLIASDRETQYF.